The 26 T cell receptor beta chains below were found in one sample sequenced in a study of cytomegalovirus exposure and HLA in healthy donors. Produced via immunoSEQ multiplex PCR; TCRdb's table is partial and in-frame only. The sample records about 190,000 clones, about four fifths being singletons. Input material: PBMCs. The receptors were gathered from a man younger than 35 in good health and CMV-seropositive.

The J gene is TRBJ2-1, the V gene TRBV5-1, with 10 bases aligning to TRBD1. The germline gives CDR1 SGHRS, CDR2 YFSETQ. With V trimmed by 4 bases and J by 4 bases, 2 bases remained unmatched. The CDR3 is 14 amino acids. CDR3: CASSPGQGYNEQFF. CDR3 in DNA: TGCGCCAGCAGCCCGGGACAGGGGTACAATGAGCAGTTCTTC. The entire variable domain, with the rest obtained from reference TRBV5-1 and TRBJ2-1, is as follows: KAGVTQTPRYLIKTRGQQVTLSCSPISGHRSVSWYQQTPGQGLQFLFEYFSETQRNKGNFPGRFSGRQFSNSRSEMNVSTLELGDSALYLCASSPGQGYNEQFFGPGTRLTVL.

This chain joins TRBV4-2 and TRBJ1-5; D is unclear. The CDR3 consists of 14 residues. Trimming removed 0 bases at V and 0 bases at J, with 3 bases between. Per germline, CDR1 LGHNA and CDR2 YNFKEQ. CDR3 nucleotide sequence: TGTGCCAGCAGCCAAGACAGTAGCAATCAGCCCCAGCATTTT. Its protein is CASSQDSSNQPQHF.

The chain couples TRBV6-5 to TRBJ1-4, with 8 nucleotides matching TRBD1. Trimming at V came to 0 bases and at J to 8 bases, leaving 2 bases not matched to a gene. CDR3 size: 14 residues. Germline V lookup: CDR1 MNHEY, CDR2 SVGAGI. This CDR3 reads CASSYSTGDEKLFF. The CDR3 DNA sequence: TGTGCCAGCAGTTACTCGACAGGGGACGAAAAACTGTTTTTT.

V and J are TRBV5-6 and TRBJ2-1; D call uncertain. The CDR3 covers 15 residues. The V gene lost 4 bases and the J gene lost 0 bases, with 11 bases spanning the gap. Germline V CDR1 and CDR2: SGHDT, YYEEEE. CDR3 in amino acids: CASSHTKSSYNEQFF. The CDR3 nucleotides are TGTGCCAGCAGCCATACTAAGAGCTCCTACAATGAGCAGTTCTTC.

In this sample, this clone turned up a few times. V and J are TRBV5-6 and TRBJ1-5, with D unresolved. The CDR3 consists of 15 residues. Germline CDR1 and CDR2: SGHDT and YYEEEE. V lost 4 bases to trimming and J lost 2 bases, with 13 bases between them. The chain's CDR3 is CASSPSGLGNQPQHF. CDR3 DNA: TGTGCCAGCAGCCCATCAGGACTAGGCAATCAGCCCCAGCATTTT.

The chain recombines TRBV6-6 with TRBJ2-5; 10 bases map to TRBD1. The length of the CDR3 is 13 residues. V lost 4 bases, J lost 5 bases, and 1 base stayed unmatched. Germline values: CDR1 MNHNY, CDR2 SVGAGI (reference sequence). The CDR3 DNA reads as TGTGCCAGCAGTTGGGGACAGGGGGAGACCCAGTACTTC. Protein sequence: CASSWGQGETQYF.

The gene calls are TRBV11-3 and TRBJ2-1; TRBD1 agrees at 9 bases. Germline V gene data show CDR1 as SGHNT and CDR2 as YENEEA. The CDR3 length is 13 residues. The V and J ends lost 5 bases and 9 bases, in that order; junction bases with no gene match: 5. This CDR3 reads CASSLRTGAEQFF. CDR3 nucleotides: TGTGCCAGCAGCCTCCGGACAGGGGCTGAGCAGTTCTTC.

The rearrangement joins TRBV28 to TRBJ2-5; TRBD2 might be the D (6 bases). V lost 4 bases to trimming and J lost 5 bases, with 20 bases between them. The CDR3 runs to 16 residues. The germline gives CDR1 MDHEN, CDR2 SYDVKM. The chain's CDR3 is CASSSRYRDWTETQYF. The CDR3 DNA follows: TGTGCCAGCAGTTCTCGATACCGGGACTGGACGGAGACCCAGTACTTC.

This rearrangement joins TRBV28 to TRBJ1-3; D is uncertain. Per germline, CDR1 MDHEN and CDR2 SYDVKM. V dropped 6 bases and J dropped 4 bases, with 16 bases sitting between them. The length of the CDR3 is 15 residues. The CDR3 sequence: CASSGGGSGGNTIYF. The DNA for the CDR3 is TGTGCCAGCAGCGGCGGAGGGTCGGGCGGAAACACCATATATTTT.

The chain couples TRBV20-1 to TRBJ2-1; maybe TRBD1 (5 bases). Trimming took off 7 bases at V and 4 bases at J, with 8 bases between the two ends. This CDR3 has 11 residues. In germline, CDR1 is DFQATT, CDR2 SNEGSKA (reference sequence). CDR3 in amino acids: CSGDRYNEQFF. The CDR3 DNA is TGCAGTGGTGACAGATACAATGAGCAGTTCTTC.

V gene TRBV11-2 combines with J gene TRBJ2-7; 12 bases are shared with TRBD2. Germline CDR1 and CDR2: SGHAT and FQNNGV. The CDR3 loop spans 15 amino acids. Unmatched junction bases numbered 4, after V lost 5 bases and J lost 2 bases. The CDR3 protein is CASSQLAGGPYEQYF. The CDR3 coding sequence is TGTGCCAGCAGCCAACTAGCGGGAGGACCCTACGAGCAGTACTTC.

The rearrangement links TRBV6-1 to TRBJ2-4; D perhaps matches TRBD2 (7 bases). In germline, CDR1 is MNHNS, CDR2 SASEGT. The germline V and J ends were trimmed by 5 bases and 8 bases, with 16 bases remaining between them. CDR3 length equals 14 residues. This CDR3 is CASSKRGGGDIQYF. The CDR3 bases are TGTGCCAGCAGTAAGCGCGGGGGCGGGGACATTCAGTACTTC.

This chain uses TRBV6-4 with TRBJ1-5; D unclear. The V end was cut by 6 bases, the J end by 4 bases, with 10 bases between. The V gene's germline CDR1 is MRHNA and CDR2 SNTAGT. This CDR3 contains 13 residues. DNA for the CDR3: TGTGCCAGCAGCATGGGCTCAAATCAGCCCCAGCATTTT. Amino acids: CASSMGSNQPQHF.

This clone appeared a few times. J is TRBJ1-2 and V is TRBV4-3; TRBD1 agrees at 7 bases. The CDR3 runs 13 residues. J lost 3 bases, V lost 3 bases, and 1 base had no gene match. Looked up from germline, CDR1 is LGHNA and CDR2 is YSLEER. The chain's CDR3 is CASSHQGDYGYTF. The CDR3 nucleotides read TGCGCCAGCAGCCATCAGGGGGACTATGGCTACACCTTC.

This chain uses TRBV5-1 with TRBJ1-2; TRBD1 agrees at 10 bases. This CDR3 comprises 15 residues. The germline V gene has CDR1 SGHRS and CDR2 YFSETQ. V was pared by 4 bases and J by 5 bases, with 8 bases of the junction left unmatched. The CDR3 sequence: CASSGTGAGIYGYTF. In nucleotides, the CDR3 is TGCGCCAGCAGCGGGACAGGGGCCGGAATATATGGCTACACCTTC. The variable domain in full, completed from reference TRBV5-1 and TRBJ1-2, reads KAGVTQTPRYLIKTRGQQVTLSCSPISGHRSVSWYQQTPGQGLQFLFEYFSETQRNKGNFPGRFSGRQFSNSRSEMNVSTLELGDSALYLCASSGTGAGIYGYTFGSGTRLTVV.

The chain has TRBV10-2 and TRBJ2-1; 10 bases line up with TRBD2. V lost 5 bases, J lost 2 bases, and 0 bases stayed unmatched. CDR1 WSHSY and CDR2 SAAADI come from the germline V gene. The CDR3 consists of 14 residues. In DNA form, the CDR3 reads TGCGCCAGCAGTACTAGCGGGACCTACAATGAGCAGTTCTTC. Translating it yields CASSTSGTYNEQFF.

The rearrangement joins TRBV2 to TRBJ1-5, with D maybe TRBD1 (5 bases). The V end was cut by 6 bases, the J end by 3 bases, with 9 bases between. The length of the CDR3 is 13 residues. CDR1 is SNHLY and CDR2 is FYNNEI in the germline V gene. The CDR3 DNA follows: TGTGCCAGCAGGGGACTCGACAATCAGCCCCAGCATTTT. Translation: CASRGLDNQPQHF.

The chain recombines TRBV9 with TRBJ2-1, with 11 positions matching TRBD2. Germline trimming cut 2 bases from V and 6 bases from J; bases unmatched to any gene: 4. The V gene's germline CDR1 is SGDLS and CDR2 YYNGEE. The CDR3 runs 15 residues. The CDR3 region is CASSVGGTSGNEQFF. CDR3 nucleotide sequence: TGTGCCAGCAGCGTGGGTGGGACTAGCGGCAATGAGCAGTTCTTC.

The chain links TRBV28 to TRBJ1-2, with a possible D match to TRBD1 (5 bases). Trimming left V 5 bases short and J 1 base short, with 11 bases between. Germline values: CDR1 MDHEN, CDR2 SYDVKM. This CDR3 is built from 14 residues. CDR3: CASSGGGNNYGYTF. In nucleotides, the CDR3 is TGTGCCAGCAGTGGGGGGGGGAATAACTATGGCTACACCTTC.

The gene calls are TRBV6-7 and TRBJ2-2; TRBD1 agrees at 8 bases. TRBV6-7 is marked as an open reading frame, function uncertain. Trimming cost V 2 bases and J 5 bases; bases outside gene matches: 7. The CDR3 has 16 residues. The CDR3 protein is CASSYKSTGETGELFF. The DNA of the CDR3 is TGTGCCAGCAGTTACAAGTCGACAGGGGAGACCGGGGAGCTGTTTTTT.

The chain combines TRBV29-1 with TRBJ1-4; D gene unclear. CDR3 length equals 13 residues. Trimming removed 4 bases from V and 8 bases from J, with 14 bases in between. Germline V gives CDR1 SQVTM, CDR2 ANQGSEA. CDR3 bases: TGCAGCGTTGTATCGAGGGTTGGGGAAAAACTGTTTTTT. It yields the protein CSVVSRVGEKLFF.

The CDR3, as DNA: TGTGCCACCAGCAGGGACAACTACGAGCAGTACTTC. This codes for CATSRDNYEQYF. V is TRBV15 and J is TRBJ2-7; possibly TRBD1 for D (5 bases). V lost 3 bases, J lost 3 bases, and 6 bases lay in between. Germline-derived CDR1 and CDR2 are LNHNV and YYDKDF (reference sequence). The CDR3 spans 12 residues.

The chain has TRBV27 and TRBJ2-7; D remains ambiguous. The CDR3 extends over 14 amino acids. The germline CDR1 and CDR2 sequences are MNHEY and SMNVEV (reference sequence). V lost 2 bases and J 5 bases, leaving 13 bases between the germline ends. In DNA, the CDR3 is TGTGCCAGCAGTTTAGGTAGTGTTGGGCACGAGCAGTACTTC. This sequence encodes CASSLGSVGHEQYF.

The rearrangement joins TRBV11-2 to TRBJ2-3, with TRBD1 matching 7 bases. Germline CDR1 SGHAT, CDR2 FQNNGV. CDR3 length: 16 amino acids. V was clipped by 5 bases and J by 0 bases; unmatched bases: 8. The CDR3 DNA sequence: TGTGCCAGCAGCCTCTGGGGACAGACTAGCACAGATACGCAGTATTTT. This translates into CASSLWGQTSTDTQYF.

The V and J genes are TRBV30 and TRBJ2-1, with a weak D call TRBD1 (6 bases). The CDR3 length is 14 residues. V dropped 2 bases and J dropped 2 bases, with 10 bases sitting between them. Germline V gene data show CDR1 as GTSNPN and CDR2 as SVGIG (reference sequence). CDR3 nucleotides: TGTGCCTGGAGTTCCGGGACAACCTACAATGAGCAGTTCTTC. It translates to CAWSSGTTYNEQFF.

This chain links TRBV2 with TRBJ1-2; TRBD1 aligns across 7 bases. Germline V gene lookup returns CDR1 SNHLY and CDR2 FYNNEI. CDR3 length: 13 amino acids. With V trimmed by 6 bases and J by 6 bases, 7 bases remained unmatched. CDR3: CASRRQGPDGYTF. Here the CDR3 DNA reads TGTGCCAGCAGAAGACAGGGACCTGATGGCTACACCTTC.